This T cell receptor (beta chain) emerged from a study of cytomegalovirus exposure and HLA in healthy donors (dated by TCRdb to about 2017). Background on the whole study: An earlier analysis of several hundred of the donors reported under 300 Gb of sequence data and 100 million to 120 million unique TCR beta sequences obtained from about 179 million T cells. All discovery cohort repertoires had been generated on a single sequencing platform. The genetic ancestry cluster associated with self-reported Caucasian donors included over 80% of the roughly 360 genotyped donors. Donor age, sex, ethnicity and CMV serostatus were compiled alongside the repertoire data. High-throughput TCR immunosequencing, statistical association of individual TCRs with disease status, and machine learning were combined to predict cytomegalovirus infection status. Approximately 310 gigabases of sequencing data and around 85 million unique TCR sequences made up an early release that covered several hundred HLA-typed donors. The study profiled the T cell repertoires of fewer than 850 subjects by immunosequencing and related them to cytomegalovirus serostatus. Besides the first cohort of hundreds of subjects, a separate validation cohort made up of 120 different subjects was used. Genome-wide SNP genotypes for about 65% of the 666 donors were used in a later genetic analysis, which treated that subset as a discovery cohort. To decide whether each TCR beta V gene segment behaved as functional or pseudogenic, an earlier analysis of some 540 of the donors relied on high-throughput TCR beta sequencing. Several DR-DQ haplotypes were treated as single units for association and clustering because of strong linkage in the cohort. The study aimed to test whether cataloging public T cell receptors could reveal signatures of past pathogen exposure. Rather than using new phenotypic data, the later analysis identified candidate immune exposures from TCR beta sequences and from how often those sequences occurred across donors. HLA typing covered class I and class II loci at four-digit resolution. Among under 450 genotyped donors of the cohort, an average of around 240,000 unique TCR beta nucleotide sequences were sequenced per donor, around a sixth of them non-productive. Typing coverage differed by locus: A, B, C, DRB1 and DQB1 were typed in roughly 629-630 donors, DQA1 in 522, DPA1 in nearly 610, and DPB1 in just under 490. To study patterns of TCR occurrence, a later analysis re-analyzed previously published TCR beta repertoires from 700 or so donors and added high-resolution HLA genotyping. What the study reported, not specific to this receptor: Cytomegalovirus status was reported to be diagnosed by the classifier with high specificity and sensitivity in both the original and validation cohorts. A further reported finding was that TCR beta sequences accurately predicted the HLA-A and HLA-B alleles for most subjects in the first cohort. An earlier analysis of 587 of the donors showed that most TCR beta V segments appeared in productive rearrangements either about 90% or about 30% of the time, which broadly matched IMGT annotations. A later genetic analysis associated a missense DCLRE1C variant with V-gene and J-gene trimming of TCR beta chains, and an independent cohort replicated the association. While some public TCRs were present in many individuals, most TCR sequences turned up only very rarely across donors. A cluster of highly shared sequence variants was judged likely to be a technical artifact of the sequencing pipeline. Because counts were too low, around 18 rarely observed V segments, including chromosome 9 orphons, were left out of the earlier analysis of approximately 500 of the donors. In a later genetic analysis, fewer N-insertions in productive TCRs were reported among donors in an Asian-associated ancestry cluster than the approximately 630-donor mean. The presence/absence analyses assumed that sequencing depth was roughly uniform across donors, and that assumption may not be true. A later analysis found that most CMV-associated TCR beta chains appeared HLA-restricted, with HLA associations seemingly driven largely by CMV exposure. A later analysis found that TCR association rates varied across HLA loci, with DRB1 alleles showing the most associated TCRs and HLA-C alleles the fewest. A later analysis found that HLA-associated TCR beta chains were more clonally expanded and had lower generation probabilities than equally common non-associated chains. At a false discovery rate of 0.05, a later analysis linked 15,000 to 20,000 TCR beta sequences to specific HLA alleles. According to the authors, the approach could potentially be generalized to other disease states and immunological phenotypes. Some IMGT-functional V segments, including TRBV6-2 and TRBV6-3, could not be told apart with the 87-base-pair reads, so those segments were excluded. According to a later analysis, parvovirus B19, influenza, CMV and Epstein-Barr virus appeared linked to several top co-occurrence clusters. A few of the identified cytomegalovirus-associated TCR beta chains were confirmed in vitro to be specific for cytomegalovirus antigens. The study listed 150 to 200 TCR beta chains as associated with cytomegalovirus. CMV serostatus was the only immune exposure information available for the cohort. When HLA alleles, especially DR and DQ, strongly co-occurred, attributing TCR associations to individual alleles was difficult. This cohort had only TCR beta chains sequenced, and the lack of alpha or paired-chain data limited which features could be detected. Correlated functional status among segregating V segments might reflect linkage disequilibrium, but an unknown experimental factor could not be ruled out. HLA typing was unavailable for some donors at each locus, so association tests used only the typed subset.

The cohort was made up of approximately 700 healthy bone marrow donors. All cohort members were sampled while nominally healthy, although unrecorded immune exposures were likely present. The donor tested CMV seropositive and was one of the 289 seropositive cohort members. A peripheral blood sample was provided by each donor, and peripheral blood mononuclear cells were used for TCR beta sequencing. The Qiagen DNeasy Blood Extraction Kit was used to extract genomic DNA from the blood cell samples. Preparation of the library involved the immunoSEQ multiplex PCR assay. The multiplex PCR relied on a mix of 60 forward primers for TCR Vbeta segments and 13 reverse primers for TCR Jbeta segments. A multiplex PCR assay on genomic DNA amplified the CDR3 region of rearranged TCR beta genes. The Illumina HiSeq System was used to sequence the amplified TCR beta libraries as 87-base-pair reads. Per the authors' processing: In a later analysis, some 80 million unique TCR beta chains were counted across the 666 repertoires, and about 9.9 million of these chains were shared by at least two donors. Raw reads were error-corrected and collapsed into unique sequences by a nearest-neighbor algorithm in which closely related sequences were merged to remove PCR and sequencing errors. To assign V, D and J gene segments, CDR3 sequences were aligned to IMGT reference sequences. Each retained sequence needed at least a six-nucleotide match to both a V gene segment and a J gene segment. A rearrangement counted as productive if the CDR3 had no stop codons and remained in frame with V and J, and every other rearrangement counted as non-productive. Following IMGT convention, CDR3 was defined as the stretch from the second conserved V-encoded cysteine to the conserved J-encoded phenylalanine. The earlier analysis of a few hundred of the donors excluded sequences that lacked an unambiguous match to a single V gene segment. In an earlier analysis of around 600 of the donors, V segments were called functional above 56.7% productive rearrangements and were called segregating when the between-donor standard deviation exceeded 5%. A statistical classification framework was built to diagnose cytomegalovirus status from the catalog of TCR beta chain sequences. V and J gene assignment, in a later analysis, came from comparing TCR nucleotide sequences with IMGT/GENE-DB human TR gene sequences. Using the TCRdist pipeline, a later analysis assigned CDR3 sequences along with most-parsimonious VDJ recombination scenarios. In a later analysis, each TCR beta chain was defined by its CDR3 amino acid sequence together with its V-gene family, and reads lacking a unique V-gene family were excluded. A later analysis removed several hundred highly shared, low-generation-probability nucleotide sequences to deal with suspected cross-contamination and a sequencing artifact. In a later analysis, a clonal expansion index was calculated for each public chain from normalized within-repertoire ranks of inferred template counts. In a later analysis, generation probabilities were computed with a VDJ recombination model fitted to out-of-frame rearrangements, and the resulting probabilities were checked against IGoR. In a later analysis, TCR-TCR, TCR-HLA and TCR-CMV co-occurrence was scored with hypergeometric tests, and a repertoire-size bias correction was applied to TCR pairs. False discovery rates were estimated in a later analysis by permuting HLA or CMV assignments 20 times. A later analysis grouped co-occurring TCRs with DBSCAN, adding TCRdist sequence similarity when clustering within HLA-allele-positive subsets. Co-occurrence clustering excluded repertoires with fewer than 30,000 or more than 120,000 public chains, plus five with anomalous nucleotide sharing. TCRdb provides this immuneACCESS table in a form limited to in-frame rearrangements. Some clones are lacking; in checked studies, under half of them reflect an unresolved V gene, and why the rest are absent is not known. The V and J calls and clone size are taken from that table; D and trimming were inferred from the DNA. The sample table shows around 100,000 clones, and just under 70% are seen once. The ten largest clones take up around 10% of the sample.

The CDR3, cysteine through phenylalanine, is 14 amino acids long. Kept here is only the CDR3 DNA, which spans 42 bases and is read in frame from base 1. V is pared back by 3 bases and J by 10 bases, with 22 bases lying between the germline termini. In the germline V gene, CDR1 corresponds to SQVTM and CDR2 to ANQGSEA. This clone was counted between two and nine times. The antigen it recognizes is unknown. Qualities for individual bases were not recorded, and no much larger clone is one base off. The rearranged chain carries TRBV29-1 and TRBJ2-7; 6 matching bases give a weak D call of TRBD1. The sequencing sample was made of PBMCs. This clonotype originated in a man aged 30 to 39 in good health and CMV-seropositive. The DNA sequence is given as TGCAGCGTTGAGGTTCAGGGGCCCGCCCGGGGACAGTACTTC. Its translation reads: CSVEVQGPARGQYF.